This paragraph covers one TCR beta chain sequence. The data belong to a study of shared clonotypes between healthy human individuals. Repertoires were generated with immunoSEQ multiplex PCR, while TCRdb's copy carries only in-frame clones and drops some. Of a few hundred thousand clones in the sample, around nine tenths were seen once. This receptor was taken from a man between 18 and 35 years old in good health. Input material: memory CD8+ T cells sorted from blood. This sample's subset: CD45RO+ cells pooled with CCR7-negative TemRA cells.

CDR3 bases: TGTGCCAGCTCACCACCTGCAGGGTTGACTGTGGGTGAGCAGTTCTTC. It specifies CASSPPAGLTVGEQFF. The rearrangement joins TRBV18 to TRBJ2-1; TRBD1 is a possible D gene (5 bases). The germline CDR1 and CDR2 sequences are KGHSH and LQKENI. This CDR3 spans 16 amino acids. V was pared by 0 bases and J by 9 bases, with 18 bases between.